This T cell receptor (beta chain) comes out of a study of PD-1 blockade in classical Hodgkin lymphoma. Study findings and constraints: Relative to healthy donors, newly diagnosed patients reportedly had lower baseline TCR diversity, which was reported as lower still in relapsed/refractory patients.

Turning to this clone: The antigen is undetermined.

Germline V gene sequence: CDR1 SGHAT, CDR2 FQDESV (reference sequence). The CDR3 is 15 amino acids. V lost 5 bases, J lost 1 base, and 6 bases stayed unmatched. Here immunoSEQ multiplex PCR was the method, and the copy in TCRdb shows in-frame clones only, minus some. The repertoire has about 30,000 clones, less than 80% of them found once; the top ten carry 35%. After autologous stem cell transplantation all patients relapsed, and prior brentuximab vedotin exposure differed between cohorts. The sequence came from a human donor with classical Hodgkin lymphoma. Sequencing was performed on peripheral blood mononuclear cells (PBMCs), taken before the second cycle of nivolumab. The chain joins TRBV11-1 to TRBJ2-5; 8 bases match TRBD2. CDR3 sequence reads: CASSLVLAGQETQYF. The CDR3 DNA reads TGTGCCAGCAGCCTAGTTCTAGCGGGCCAAGAGACCCAGTACTTC.